These T cell receptor beta chains were read from a single sample in a study of cytomegalovirus exposure and HLA in healthy donors. Profiling relied on immunoSEQ multiplex PCR, and the TCRdb table lists in-frame clones only, not all of them. The sample includes roughly 190,000 clones, around 81% of them seen just once. The source material was PBMCs. All receptors come from a woman aged 50 to 65 in good health and CMV-seropositive. The CDR3 runs from the conserved cysteine through the conserved F or W. A D gene is named only where the DNA matches it firmly. A clone size is listed for some rows: how often the clone was seen (once, few, many), or a class if it is expanded.

>-|-|TRBV5-1|TRBJ1-4
CASSLFRGGEKLFF
TGCGCCAGCAGCTTGTTCAGGGGTGGCGAAAAACTGTTTTTT
>few|-|TRBV7-9|TRBJ1-1
CASSLFMNTEAFF
TGTGCCAGCAGCTTGTTTATGAACACTGAAGCTTTCTTT
>once|-|TRBV6-5|TRBJ2-7
CASSDLEGEQYF
TGTGCCAGCAGTGACCTAGAGGGCGAGCAGTACTTC
>-|-|TRBV4-2|TRBJ1-5
CASSQDQGRAQHF
TGTGCCAGCAGCCAAGATCAGGGTCGGGCCCAGCATTTT
>-|TRBD2|TRBV5-1|TRBJ2-5
CASSLGLAVETQYF
TGCGCCAGCAGCTTGGGACTAGCGGTAGAGACCCAGTACTTC
>-|TRBD1|TRBV6-5|TRBJ1-6
CASSRQGNSPLHF
TGTGCCAGCAGCCGACAGGGCAATTCACCCCTCCACTTT
>-|-|TRBV19|TRBJ1-2
CASSPRVVVGYTF
TGTGCCAGTAGTCCCAGGGTCGTCGTTGGCTACACCTTC
>-|-|TRBV2|TRBJ2-1
CASDLDKVYYNEQFF
TGTGCCAGCGACCTGGACAAAGTTTACTACAATGAGCAGTTCTTC
>-|-|TRBV19|TRBJ1-5
CASRGQTYSNQPQHF
TGTGCCAGTAGGGGGCAGACGTATAGCAATCAGCCCCAGCATTTT
>-|TRBD1|TRBV28|TRBJ1-6
CASSPKNRGYNSPLHF
TGTGCCAGCAGTCCAAAGAACAGGGGTTATAATTCACCCCTCCACTTT
>-|TRBD1|TRBV5-4|TRBJ1-2
CASSVGQGIANYGYTF
TGTGCCAGCAGCGTTGGACAGGGGATAGCTAACTATGGCTACACCTTC
>-|-|TRBV25-1|TRBJ2-7
CATEPRRRSSYEQYF
TGTGCCACCGAACCCCGACGGCGGAGCTCCTACGAGCAGTACTTC
>-|-|TRBV5-4|TRBJ1-2
CASSGANRNYGYTF
TGTGCCAGCAGCGGGGCCAACAGAAACTATGGCTACACCTTC
>-|-|TRBV27|TRBJ1-6
CASVQRVGNSPLHF
TGTGCCAGCGTGCAGAGGGTTGGTAATTCACCCCTCCACTTT
>few|TRBD1|TRBV7-3|TRBJ2-1
CASSRGQGISYNEQFF
TGTGCCAGCAGCCGGGGACAGGGCATATCCTACAATGAGCAGTTCTTC
>-|TRBD1|TRBV7-3|TRBJ2-7
CASSFGTGYEQYF
TGTGCCAGCAGCTTTGGGACAGGCTACGAGCAGTACTTC
>-|-|TRBV9|TRBJ2-2
CASSVVQGTNTGELFF
TGTGCCAGCAGCGTAGTGCAGGGAACGAACACCGGGGAGCTGTTTTTT
>-|-|TRBV20-1|TRBJ2-1
CIPGGWDEQFF
TGCATCCCTGGCGGGTGGGATGAGCAGTTCTTC
>-|TRBD1|TRBV6-5|TRBJ2-7
CASSSPGQGSYEQYF
TGTGCCAGCAGTTCCCCGGGACAGGGGTCCTACGAGCAGTACTTC
>-|-|TRBV19|TRBJ1-3
CASSLDRDGNTIYF
TGTGCCAGTAGCTTGGACAGAGACGGAAACACCATATATTTT
>-|-|TRBV6-5|TRBJ1-1
CASGRGNTEAFF
TGTGCCAGCGGAAGAGGGAACACTGAAGCTTTCTTT
>-|-|TRBV5-4|TRBJ1-2
CASSHLLGGGDYGYTF
TGTGCCAGCAGCCACCTTTTGGGCGGGGGCGACTATGGCTACACCTTC
>-|-|TRBV30|TRBJ1-4
CAWSVQNSEKLFF
TGTGCCTGGAGTGTACAGAATTCTGAAAAACTGTTTTTT
>few|-|TRBV12-5|TRBJ1-2
CASGSVRDNYGYTF
TGTGCTAGTGGTTCCGTGCGGGACAACTATGGCTACACCTTC
>-|-|TRBV7-8|TRBJ2-7
CASSPGVPYEQYF
TGTGCCAGCAGCCCAGGGGTCCCCTACGAGCAGTACTTC
>-|-|TRBV19|TRBJ1-1
CASSIDGRNTEAFF
TGTGCCAGTAGTATAGATGGCAGGAACACTGAAGCTTTCTTT
>-|-|TRBV19|TRBJ1-4
CASSLSRSNEKLFF
TGTGCCAGTAGTCTCTCACGGTCTAATGAAAAACTGTTTTTT
>-|-|TRBV25-1|TRBJ2-1
CASSDSNNPYNEQFF
TGTGCCAGCAGTGATAGCAACAACCCCTACAATGAGCAGTTCTTC
>-|TRBD1|TRBV27|TRBJ2-7
CASRRPGTGALEQYF
TGTGCCAGCCGACGCCCCGGGACAGGGGCACTCGAGCAGTACTTC
>many|TRBD1|TRBV6-5|TRBJ1-1
CASSRGSDRGAFF
TGTGCCAGCAGTCGGGGGTCCGACAGGGGAGCTTTCTTT
>-|-|TRBV29-1|TRBJ2-5
CSARVGGPTQETQYF
TGCAGCGCTCGTGTGGGGGGACCTACCCAAGAGACCCAGTACTTC
>-|-|TRBV6-1|TRBJ2-2
CASSDSSEGGELFF
TGTGCCAGCAGTGACTCGTCGGAGGGCGGGGAGCTGTTTTTT
>once|-|TRBV7-5|TRBJ2-7
CASPGQGAGEQYF
TGTGCCAGTCCGGGACAGGGGGCGGGGGAGCAGTACTTC
>-|-|TRBV7-6|TRBJ2-5
CASSSGVPYRTQYF
TGTGCCAGCAGCTCGGGAGTACCGTACAGGACCCAGTACTTC
>-|-|TRBV9|TRBJ1-6
CASSVVGALGSPLHF
TGTGCCAGCAGCGTAGTGGGGGCCCTCGGTTCACCCCTCCACTTT
>few|TRBD1|TRBV6-5|TRBJ1-5
CASRLDRGHQPQHF
TGTGCCAGCAGATTGGACAGGGGGCATCAGCCCCAGCATTTT
>-|-|TRBV21-1|TRBJ2-7
CASVFESFIYEQYF
TGTGCCAGCGTATTTGAGAGCTTCATCTACGAGCAGTACTTC
>-|-|TRBV10-3|TRBJ1-2
CAIRGGGILRYGYTF
TGTGCCATCCGCGGGGGGGGGATACTTCGCTATGGCTACACCTTC
>-|TRBD1|TRBV5-1|TRBJ2-3
CASSLGTGGHTDTQYF
TGCGCCAGCAGCTTGGGGACAGGGGGCCACACAGATACGCAGTATTTT
>few|TRBD1|TRBV6-4|TRBJ1-5
CASSDSTGGNQPQHF
TGTGCCAGCAGTGACTCGACAGGGGGCAATCAGCCCCAGCATTTT
>-|TRBD1|TRBV27|TRBJ2-7
CASSSNRGVTYEQYF
TGTGCCAGCAGTTCAAACAGGGGAGTGACCTACGAGCAGTACTTC
>-|TRBD1|TRBV18|TRBJ1-6
CASSPGLRQGARDSPLHF
TGTGCCAGCTCACCGGGGCTTCGACAGGGGGCTAGGGATTCACCCCTCCACTTT
>-|TRBD1|TRBV7-3|TRBJ2-7
CASSVRSGTGSYEQYF
TGTGCCAGCAGCGTACGATCCGGGACAGGGAGCTACGAGCAGTACTTC
>-|-|TRBV6-5|TRBJ1-2
CASRPGNNYGYTF
TGTGCCAGCAGACCCGGGAACAACTATGGCTACACCTTC
>few|-|TRBV5-6|TRBJ2-7
CASSLMDSRYEQYF
TGTGCCAGCAGCTTGATGGACAGCAGATACGAGCAGTACTTC
>-|TRBD1|TRBV7-9|TRBJ1-1
CASSTRYRGFEAFF
TGTGCCAGCAGCACTCGATACAGGGGTTTTGAAGCTTTCTTT
>-|-|TRBV29-1|TRBJ1-2
CSVQLGPEAGYTF
TGCAGCGTCCAACTCGGACCGGAGGCTGGCTACACCTTC
>-|-|TRBV7-6|TRBJ2-1
CASSLVVNEQFF
TGTGCCAGCAGCTTAGTAGTCAATGAGCAGTTCTTC
>-|TRBD1|TRBV2|TRBJ2-1
CASRKLAGGDEQFF
TGTGCCAGCCGAAAATTGGCAGGGGGCGATGAGCAGTTCTTC
>-|-|TRBV7-9|TRBJ1-1
CASRRGSDQAEAFF
TGTGCCAGCCGACGCGGCTCAGACCAAGCTGAAGCTTTCTTT
>-|-|TRBV7-9|TRBJ2-1
CASSPPGGPSYNEQFF
TGTGCCAGCAGTCCGCCAGGGGGGCCAAGCTACAATGAGCAGTTCTTC
>-|TRBD1|TRBV10-3|TRBJ2-1
CAITPGQGPHEQFF
TGTGCCATCACTCCGGGACAGGGGCCCCATGAGCAGTTCTTC
>-|-|TRBV6-5|TRBJ1-1
CASTESRSGTEAFF
TGTGCCAGCACCGAAAGTCGTTCGGGCACTGAAGCTTTCTTT
>-|-|TRBV5-1|TRBJ1-2
CASTPSSGRGYGYTF
TGCGCCAGCACCCCCAGTTCAGGGAGGGGCTATGGCTACACCTTC